This is a list of T cell receptor beta chains from one sample in a study of T cell repertoires in cytomegalovirus infection. One entry per CDR3 protein, called by TCRdb with MiXCR from the reads. The table has around 530,000 distinct CDR3 sequences, less than 30% seen once. Sample: PBMCs. The receptors derive from a human donor in good health (CMV status not recorded). Some clones in this sample may be carry-over from other donors' samples. CDR3s include the opening cysteine and the closing phenylalanine or tryptophan. The D gene is left open where the match is weak. Clone size is stated in some rows and not others, as once, few, many or a class when expanded.

size	J	V	D	CDR3	DNA
.	TRBJ2-7	TRBV30	.	CAWSKRVYEQYF	TGTGCCTGGAGCAAGAGGGTTTACGAGCAGTACTTC
.	TRBJ2-7	TRBV12-3/TRBV12-4	TRBD2	CASSFGGTRPYEQYF	TGTGCCAGCAGTTTCGGCGGGACTAGACCCTACGAGCAGTACTTC
.	TRBJ2-6	TRBV11-2	.	CASSLLVGQTSGANVLTF	TGTGCCAGCAGCTTACTGGTAGGACAGACCTCTGGGGCCAACGTCCTGACTTTC
few	TRBJ2-3	TRBV5-5	TRBD2	CASSSPTSGRTPDTQYF	TGTGCCAGCAGCTCCCCCACTAGCGGGAGGACGCCAGATACGCAGTATTTT
.	TRBJ2-5	TRBV7-7	.	CASSLHVQETQYF	TGTGCCAGCAGCTTACATGTCCAAGAGACCCAGTACTTC
.	TRBJ2-5	TRBV2	.	CAGGALGETQYF	TGTGCTGGGGGGGCTCTGGGAGAGACCCAGTACTTC
few	TRBJ2-7	TRBV18	TRBD1	CASSSPSPGQGAEQYF	TGTGCCAGCTCAAGCCCTTCTCCGGGACAGGGGGCCGAGCAGTACTTC
few	TRBJ1-1	TRBV12-3/TRBV12-4	.	CASSILKGSTEAFF	TGTGCCAGCAGTATCCTGAAGGGGTCCACTGAAGCTTTCTTT
many	TRBJ2-5	TRBV7-2	.	CASSSRAHLGGETQYF	TGTGCCAGCAGCTCCCGAGCACACCTGGGCGGAGAGACCCAGTACTTC
few	TRBJ2-1	TRBV4-3	.	CASSLTVGSYPLSYNEQFF	TGCGCCAGCAGCCTTACAGTAGGGTCTTACCCCCTTTCCTACAATGAGCAGTTCTTC
many	TRBJ1-2	TRBV7-2	.	CASSPPGGAGYTF	TGTGCCAGCAGCCCCCCGGGAGGTGCTGGCTACACCTTC
few	TRBJ1-2	TRBV7-9	.	CASSLTGEVNGYTF	TGTGCCAGCAGCTTAACGGGGGAGGTTAATGGCTACACCTTC
few	TRBJ2-7	TRBV2	.	CASSEGTVPSYEQYF	TGTGCCAGCAGCGAGGGAACAGTCCCGTCCTACGAGCAGTACTTC
.	TRBJ2-7	TRBV12-3/TRBV12-4	.	CASTWGNSYEQYF	TGTGCCAGCACCTGGGGCAACTCCTACGAGCAGTACTTC
.	TRBJ2-1	TRBV4-1	.	CASSHIALSSYNEQFF	TGCGCCAGCAGCCACATAGCGTTGAGCTCCTACAATGAGCAGTTCTTC
.	TRBJ2-4	TRBV11-2	.	CASSFGQGLNIQYF	TGTGCCAGCAGCTTCGGGCAGGGTTTAAACATTCAGTACTTC
few	TRBJ1-5	TRBV12-3/TRBV12-4	TRBD1	CASSQDRVQNWDANQPQHF	TGTGCCAGCAGCCAAGACAGGGTGCAGAACTGGGACGCCAATCAGCCCCAGCATTTT
few	TRBJ2-2	TRBV7-6	TRBD2	CASSTRLAGGTGELFF	TGTGCCAGCAGCACAAGACTAGCGGGAGGGACCGGGGAGCTGTTTTTT
once	TRBJ2-4	TRBV4-3	.	CASSQDWDLPGAKNIQYF	TGCGCCAGCAGCCAAGATTGGGACCTCCCAGGAGCCAAAAACATTCAGTACTTC
.	TRBJ1-3	TRBV25-1	.	CASSGGLRGNTIYF	TGTGCCAGCAGTGGGGGCTTGAGGGGAAACACCATATATTTT
many	TRBJ1-5	TRBV7-8	.	CASSLDLRYLKGNQPQHF	TGTGCCAGCAGCTTAGATCTACGCTACTTGAAGGGCAATCAGCCCCAGCATTTT
few	TRBJ2-1	TRBV4-3	.	CASSQVLGGGGGRINEQFF	TGCGCCAGCAGCCAAGTTTTAGGTGGGGGGGGCGGGAGAATAAATGAGCAGTTCTTC
.	TRBJ2-1	TRBV6-2/TRBV6-3	.	CASSPTGSADEQFF	TGTGCCAGCAGTCCGACGGGGAGCGCGGATGAGCAGTTCTTC
few	TRBJ1-3	TRBV25-1	TRBD1	CASSAGQSGNTIYF	TGTGCCAGCAGTGCGGGACAGTCAGGAAACACCATATATTTT
many	TRBJ2-3	TRBV24-1	.	CATEEWETDTQYF	TGTGCCACCGAAGAGTGGGAGACGGATACGCAGTATTTT
many	TRBJ1-5	TRBV27	.	CASSPSQQTYSNQPQHF	TGTGCCAGCAGTCCATCCCAACAGACATATAGCAATCAGCCCCAGCATTTT
few	TRBJ2-1	TRBV7-6	TRBD2	CASSLGTRASSYNEQFF	TGTGCCAGCAGCTTGGGGACTAGAGCGAGCTCCTACAATGAGCAGTTCTTC
.	TRBJ2-2	TRBV7-2	TRBD2	CASGLAGSVGELFF	TGTGCCAGCGGACTAGCGGGATCGGTCGGGGAGCTGTTTTTT
.	TRBJ2-1	TRBV30	.	CAWSGTSPNEQFF	TGTGCCTGGAGTGGTACTAGTCCCAATGAGCAGTTCTTC
.	TRBJ2-2	TRBV28	.	CASSLGYKTGELFF	TGTGCCAGCAGTTTGGGCTATAAGACCGGGGAGCTGTTTTTT
few	TRBJ1-2	TRBV6-5	.	CASSYYGGENGYTF	TGTGCCAGCAGTTACTATGGGGGTGAAAATGGCTACACCTTC
.	TRBJ1-4	TRBV7-8	TRBD1	CASSLAARDRFPATNEKLFF	TGTGCCAGCAGCTTAGCCGCTCGGGACAGGTTCCCCGCAACTAATGAAAAACTGTTTTTT
.	TRBJ2-2	TRBV6-2/TRBV6-3	TRBD2	CASSSRMLAGGGTGELFF	TGTGCCAGCAGTTCCCGAATGCTAGCGGGAGGGGGAACCGGGGAGCTGTTTTTT
few	TRBJ2-4	TRBV6-6	.	CASSYFKGGQAKNIQYF	TGTGCCAGCAGTTACTTCAAGGGGGGGCAAGCCAAAAACATTCAGTACTTC
.	TRBJ2-1	TRBV6-1	TRBD2	CASGNSGTSGREEQFF	TGTGCCAGCGGTAATTCCGGGACTAGCGGGAGGGAGGAGCAGTTCTTC
many	TRBJ1-2	TRBV7-6	.	CASSLGEGKSYGYTF	TGTGCCAGCAGCTTAGGGGAAGGAAAGAGCTATGGCTACACCTTC
.	TRBJ2-3	TRBV6-4	.	CASSREGGTDTQYF	TGTGCCAGCAGCCGGGAAGGCGGCACAGATACGCAGTATTTT
.	TRBJ2-7	TRBV4-2	TRBD2	CASSQDPGGLAGHSYEQYF	TGTGCCAGCAGCCAAGACCCGGGCGGGCTAGCGGGGCACTCCTACGAGCAGTACTTC
many	TRBJ2-1	TRBV12-3/TRBV12-4	.	CASSFLGAQGEQFF	TGTGCCAGCAGTTTTTTAGGGGCCCAGGGTGAGCAGTTCTTC
.	TRBJ2-7	TRBV19	.	CASSLRRNTYEQYF	TGTGCCAGTAGTCTCCGACGGAACACCTACGAGCAGTACTTC
many	TRBJ2-1	TRBV7-2	.	CASSLKVNSYNEQFF	TGTGCCAGCAGCTTGAAGGTAAACTCCTACAATGAGCAGTTCTTC
.	TRBJ2-2	TRBV2	TRBD2	CASSVAGPNTGELFF	TGTGCCAGCAGTGTAGCGGGGCCTAACACCGGGGAGCTGTTTTTT
.	TRBJ1-6	TRBV12-5	.	CASGFDGPGSYNSPLHF	TGTGCTAGTGGTTTTGATGGACCAGGGAGTTATAATTCACCCCTCCACTTT
few	TRBJ1-2	TRBV7-4	.	CASSLEWGADDGYTF	TGTGCCAGCAGCTTAGAATGGGGGGCAGATGATGGCTACACCTTC
once	TRBJ1-5	TRBV12-3/TRBV12-4	TRBD1	CASSWGTGPFSNQPQHF	TGTGCCAGCAGTTGGGGGACAGGGCCCTTTAGCAATCAGCCCCAGCATTTT
few	TRBJ1-1	TRBV11-2	TRBD1	CASSLGDRVRTEAFF	TGTGCCAGCAGCTTAGGAGACAGGGTGCGGACTGAAGCTTTCTTT
few	TRBJ1-3	TRBV28	TRBD1	CASSSWAGTVGNTIYF	TGTGCCAGCAGTTCCTGGGCCGGGACAGTAGGAAACACCATATATTTT
.	TRBJ1-3	TRBV4-3	.	CASSQDPADNTIYF	TGCGCCAGCAGCCAAGATCCGGCCGACAACACCATATATTTT
.	TRBJ1-1	TRBV12-3/TRBV12-4	.	CASSLKQDSGAFF	TGTGCCAGCAGTTTAAAGCAGGACTCCGGCGCTTTCTTT
few	TRBJ1-1	TRBV6-2/TRBV6-3	.	CASSPQWDTEAFF	TGTGCCAGCAGTCCCCAGTGGGACACTGAAGCTTTCTTT
many	TRBJ1-1	TRBV7-8	.	CASSLVGGGVTEAFF	TGTGCCAGCAGCTTAGTAGGGGGGGGCGTAACTGAAGCTTTCTTT
many	TRBJ2-3	TRBV7-8	.	CASSQSGSSTDTQYF	TGTGCCAGCAGCCAAAGCGGTAGTAGCACAGATACGCAGTATTTT
few	TRBJ2-3	TRBV5-4	TRBD2	CASTKKFLAGNTDTQYF	TGTGCCAGCACCAAGAAATTCCTAGCGGGGAACACAGATACGCAGTATTTT
.	TRBJ2-3	TRBV14	.	CASSQALTDTQYF	TGTGCCAGCAGCCAAGCCTTGACAGATACGCAGTATTTT
.	TRBJ2-3	TRBV7-3	.	CASSDGWGNTQYF	TGTGCCAGCAGCGACGGGTGGGGAAATACGCAGTATTTT
.	TRBJ2-3	TRBV7-9	.	CAEYGKRILTDTQYF	TGTGCCGAGTACGGGAAGCGGATCCTCACAGATACGCAGTATTTT
few	TRBJ1-1	TRBV15	TRBD1	CATSRRTGGTEAFF	TGTGCCACCAGCAGAAGGACAGGGGGCACTGAAGCTTTCTTT
.	TRBJ2-4	TRBV4-2	.	CASSQGQSGAKNIQYF	TGTGCCAGCAGCCAAGGACAGTCGGGGGCCAAAAACATTCAGTACTTC
.	TRBJ2-1	TRBV19	.	CASSIGGYSSYNEQFF	TGTGCCAGTAGTATAGGGGGCTACAGCTCCTACAATGAGCAGTTCTTC